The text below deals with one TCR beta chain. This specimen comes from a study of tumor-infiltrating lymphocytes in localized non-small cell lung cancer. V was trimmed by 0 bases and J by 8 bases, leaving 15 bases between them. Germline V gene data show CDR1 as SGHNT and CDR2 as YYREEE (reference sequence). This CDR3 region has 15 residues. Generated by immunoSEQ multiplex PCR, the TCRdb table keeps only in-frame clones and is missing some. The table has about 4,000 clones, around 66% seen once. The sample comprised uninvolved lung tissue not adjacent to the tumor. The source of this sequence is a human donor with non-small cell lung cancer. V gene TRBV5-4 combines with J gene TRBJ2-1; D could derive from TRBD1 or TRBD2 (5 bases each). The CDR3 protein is CASSLAGRVGDEQFF. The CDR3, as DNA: TGTGCCAGCAGCTTGGCCGGCAGGGTGGGGGATGAGCAGTTCTTC.